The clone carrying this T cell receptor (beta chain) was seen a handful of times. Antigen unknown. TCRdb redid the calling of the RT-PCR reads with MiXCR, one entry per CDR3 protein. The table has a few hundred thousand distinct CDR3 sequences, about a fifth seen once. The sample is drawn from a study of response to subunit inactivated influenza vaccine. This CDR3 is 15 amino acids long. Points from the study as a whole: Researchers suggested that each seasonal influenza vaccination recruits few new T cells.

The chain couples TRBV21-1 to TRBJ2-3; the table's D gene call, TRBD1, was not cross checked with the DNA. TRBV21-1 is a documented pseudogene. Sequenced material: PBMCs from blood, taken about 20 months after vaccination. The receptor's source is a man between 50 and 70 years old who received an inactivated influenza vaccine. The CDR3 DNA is TGTGCCAGCAGCAACAGGGGGCATCTAACAGATACGCAGTATTTT. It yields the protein CASSNRGHLTDTQYF.